One sample yielded the 17 T cell receptor beta chains listed below, sequenced in a study of blood T cell repertoires in COVID-19. Generated by immunoSEQ multiplex PCR, the TCRdb table keeps only in-frame clones and is missing some. The data show approximately 430,000 clones, 80% to 90% seen once. The sequenced sample was peripheral blood. The receptors come from a young woman with active or convalescent COVID-19.

V usage is TRBV11-2 and J usage is TRBJ2-7; 7 bases map to TRBD1. In germline, CDR1 is SGHAT, CDR2 FQNNGV. The junction had 12 bases not matched to a gene; V was cut back by 4 bases and J by 0 bases. The CDR3 loop spans 17 amino acids. The CDR3 region has the DNA TGTGCCAGCAGCTCGCACCTATCCGGGACAGCCTCCTACGAGCAGTACTTC. Amino acids: CASSSHLSGTASYEQYF.

This CDR3 reads CASSGGEKLFF. CDR3 coding DNA: TGTGCCAGCAGTGGCGGAGAAAAACTGTTTTTT. V gene TRBV6-2 or TRBV6-3 combines with J gene TRBJ1-4; D gene ambiguous. CDR1 is MNHEY, CDR2 SVGEGT, per germline. This CDR3 region has 11 residues. V was trimmed by 5 bases and J by 8 bases, leaving 6 bases between them.

The CDR3 DNA follows: TGTGCCAGCAGCATAACAGGGCTCCTAGGTCCCCAGCATTTT. Translation: CASSITGLLGPQHF. The genes are TRBV7-2 and TRBJ1-5; tentative D call: TRBD1 (6 bases). The germline V and J ends were trimmed by 5 bases and 10 bases, with 18 bases remaining between them. Germline-derived CDR1 and CDR2 are SGHTA and FQGNSA. This CDR3 spans 14 amino acids.

This clone was seen more than once but under ten times. The gene calls are TRBV6-5 and TRBJ1-2; 11 bases are shared with TRBD1. The CDR3 runs to 13 residues. In germline, CDR1 is MNHEY, CDR2 SVGAGI. After removal of 10 bases from V and 6 bases from J, the junction contained 7 bases not matched to a gene. CDR3 sequence (DNA): TGTGCCACCGCCGGGACAGGGGGTCATGGCTACACCTTC. Protein sequence: CATAGTGGHGYTF.

The chain recombines TRBV7-2 with TRBJ2-7; D gene ambiguous. Trimming removed 6 bases at V and 6 bases at J, with 12 bases between. The CDR3 sequence is 12 residues long. CDR1 and CDR2 from the germline V gene are SGHTA and FQGNSA. The CDR3 loop is CASRQSLGEQYF. CDR3 nucleotides: TGTGCCAGCAGACAGAGCCTTGGCGAGCAGTACTTC.

The V and J genes are TRBV19 and TRBJ2-1, with TRBD1 identical over 11 bases. CDR3 length: 14 amino acids. Looked up from germline, CDR1 is LNHDA and CDR2 is SQIVND (reference sequence). J was trimmed by 7 bases and V by 5 bases; bases with no gene match: 4. The CDR3: CASSAWDRGNEQFF. The CDR3 nucleotides read TGTGCCAGTAGTGCATGGGACAGGGGGAATGAGCAGTTCTTC.

CDR3 nucleotides: TGTGCCAGCAGTCCCTCTTATCAGCCCCAGCATTTT. It encodes CASSPSYQPQHF. The chain couples TRBV6-1 to TRBJ1-5; D is undetermined. The ends were cut back, 5 bases at V and 5 bases at J, with 7 bases in the middle. The CDR3 length is 12 residues. Germline assignment: CDR1 MNHNS and CDR2 SASEGT.

In this sample, this clone turned up once. The rearrangement joins TRBV15 to TRBJ2-1; the D is unclear. Trimming took 0 bases from V and 9 from J, leaving 6 bases between them. CDR1 LNHNV and CDR2 YYDKDF come from the germline V gene (reference sequence). CDR3 size: 12 residues. The CDR3 is CATSRDLSEQFF. The CDR3 nucleotides are TGTGCCACCAGCAGAGATCTAAGTGAGCAGTTCTTC.

This sequence joins TRBV12-3 or TRBV12-4 and TRBJ1-1; TRBD1 is a possible D gene (5 bases). CDR3 length: 13 amino acids. Trimming took off 6 bases at V and 4 bases at J, with 12 bases between the two ends. The CDR3: CASSAGPSTEAFF. The CDR3 coding sequence is TGTGCCAGCAGCGCAGGGCCAAGCACTGAAGCTTTCTTT.

A single count supports this clone. A read error may account for a junction end that differs from germline. The V call is TRBV2, the J call TRBJ1-1, with 8 bases aligning to TRBD1. From germline, CDR1 is SNHLY and CDR2 FYNNEI. The CDR3 consists of 13 residues. The CDR3 DNA reads as TGTGCCAGCAGTGTGTTGGGAACAGGGGGAGCTCTCTTT. Translating gives CASSVLGTGGALF.

This chain connects TRBV9 to TRBJ1-5, with TRBD1 identical over 10 bases. V gave up 2 bases and J gave up 5 bases; unmatched junction bases: 4. The length of the CDR3 is 15 residues. Germline CDR1 and CDR2: SGDLS and YYNGEE. The CDR3 region has the DNA TGTGCCAGCAGCGTTGGGACAGGGGATCATCAGCCCCAGCATTTT. Translated, it gives CASSVGTGDHQPQHF.

The rearrangement links TRBV19 to TRBJ1-5, with a weak D call TRBD1 (6 bases). Trimming stripped 4 bases from V and 1 base from J, with 11 bases between. From germline, CDR1 is LNHDA and CDR2 SQIVND (reference sequence). This CDR3 contains 15 residues. CDR3 bases: TGTGCCAGTAGTACGACTGGACAGAGCAATCAGCCCCAGCATTTT. As protein: CASSTTGQSNQPQHF. The full variable domain, rest sourced from reference TRBV19 and TRBJ1-5, is DGGITQSPKYLFRKEGQNVTLSCEQNLNHDAMYWYRQDPGQGLRLIYYSQIVNDFQKGDIAEGYSVSREKKESFPLTVTSAQKNPTAFYLCASSTTGQSNQPQHFGDGTRLSIL.

J is TRBJ2-7 and V is TRBV11-2; TRBD1 agrees at 8 bases. From germline, CDR1 is SGHAT and CDR2 FQNNGV. The CDR3 totals 14 residues. With 8 bases clipped from V and 3 bases from J, the junction kept 9 bases outside the gene matches. For the CDR3, the DNA is TGTGCCAGCCACGGGACAGGAAAAAACTACGAGCAGTACTTC. This translates into CASHGTGKNYEQYF. Full variable domain (remainder filled in from reference TRBV11-2 and TRBJ2-7): EAGVAQSPRYKIIEKRQSVAFWCNPISGHATLYWYQQILGQGPKLLIQFQNNGVVDDSQLPKDRFSAERLKGVDSTLKIQPAKLEDSAVYLCASHGTGKNYEQYFGPGTRLTVT.

This clone has more than one count but fewer than ten. Germline and junction disagree at one end, which may indicate a read error. The chain couples TRBV18 to TRBJ1-2; 8 bases match TRBD1. The CDR3 loop spans 16 amino acids. Germline CDR1 reads KGHSH; CDR2 reads LQKENI. This chain's CDR3 is CASSTTPDRVNFGYTF. CDR3 nucleotide sequence: TGTGCCAGCTCAACAACCCCGGACAGGGTGAACTTTGGCTACACCTTC.

This clone was seen more than once but under ten times. DNA for the CDR3: TGTGCCAGCAGCCCGGGGGGGCACACAGATACGCAGTATTTT. Its translation is CASSPGGHTDTQYF. The chain combines TRBV5-6 with TRBJ2-3; TRBD2 agrees at 8 bases. Per the germline V gene, CDR1 is SGHDT and CDR2 is YYEEEE. This CDR3 is built from 14 residues. V was pared by 4 bases and J by 2 bases, with 3 bases of the junction left unmatched. Using reference TRBV5-6 and TRBJ2-3 for the parts outside the CDR3, the full variable domain is DAGVTQSPTHLIKTRGQQVTLRCSPKSGHDTVSWYQQALGQGPQFIFQYYEEEERQRGNFPDRFSGHQFPNYSSELNVNALLLGDSALYLCASSPGGHTDTQYFGPGTRLTVL.

This CDR3 is CSVEGTSGRFKDTQYF. The DNA for the CDR3 is TGCAGCGTTGAAGGGACTAGCGGGAGGTTTAAAGATACGCAGTATTTT. J is TRBJ2-3 and V is TRBV29-1; 14 positions agree with TRBD2. The CDR3 length is 16 residues. Germline values: CDR1 SQVTM, CDR2 ANQGSEA. J lost 5 bases, V lost 1 base, and 5 bases had no gene match.

The chain couples TRBV11-3 to TRBJ2-2, with TRBD2 matching 9 bases. CDR3 size: 14 residues. The germline CDR1 and CDR2 sequences are SGHNT and YENEEA. V lost 4 bases to trimming and J lost 7 bases; unmatched junction nucleotides: 4. In DNA form, the CDR3 reads TGTGCCAGCAGCTCCACTAGCGGGTACGGGGAGCTGTTTTTT. It is translated as CASSSTSGYGELFF.